These 21 T cell receptor beta chains came from one sample sequenced in a study of T cell responses to AZD1222 COVID-19 vaccine. Sequencing used immunoSEQ multiplex PCR; TCRdb keeps in-frame clones, though not all of them. This table has 95,000 to 110,000 clones, 87% appearing once. The sample here was peripheral blood, taken on day 0 of AZD1222 vaccination. Receptors were obtained from an adult in good health.

The chain combines TRBV15 with TRBJ1-2, with no clear D. This CDR3 contains 14 residues. Germline V gives CDR1 LNHNV, CDR2 YYDKDF (reference sequence). Trimming shortened V by 1 base and J by 8 bases, and 14 bases separated the two germline ends. For the CDR3, the DNA is TGTGCCACCAGCAGAGCACCGCTACGGAGGGGCTACACCTTC. Encoded protein: CATSRAPLRRGYTF.

The chain carries TRBV19 and TRBJ2-4; D is possibly TRBD2 (6 bases). Germline V lookup: CDR1 LNHDA, CDR2 SQIVND (reference sequence). The CDR3 loop spans 17 amino acids. The V and J ends lost 6 bases and 1 base respectively, with 19 bases between them. The CDR3 DNA follows: TGTGCCAGTAGCCTGGAGGGCCTCGGGTGGGCCAAAAACATTCAGTACTTC. Protein: CASSLEGLGWAKNIQYF.

The chain links TRBV18 to TRBJ2-2; 7 bases map to TRBD1. Germline assignment: CDR1 KGHSH and CDR2 LQKENI. This CDR3 is built from 17 residues. V was pared by 8 bases and J by 0 bases, with 12 bases of the junction left unmatched. This chain's CDR3 is CASEPRTGAPNTGELFF. CDR3 in DNA: TGTGCCAGCGAACCACGCACAGGGGCGCCGAACACCGGGGAGCTGTTTTTT.

The chain has TRBV6-2 or TRBV6-3 and TRBJ2-3, with TRBD2 matching 10 bases. Looked up from germline, CDR1 is MNHEY and CDR2 is SVGEGT. V dropped 4 bases and J dropped 5; count of bases not matched to a gene: 6. CDR3 size: 15 residues. CDR3 amino acids: CASSFTRLAGDTQYF. In nucleotides, the CDR3 is TGTGCCAGCAGTTTCACGAGACTAGCGGGAGATACGCAGTATTTT.

This rearrangement joins TRBV29-1 to TRBJ2-6; D is possibly TRBD2 (7 bases). From germline, CDR1 is SQVTM and CDR2 ANQGSEA. Trimming shortened V by 4 bases and J by 0 bases, and 22 bases separated the two germline ends. This CDR3 comprises 19 residues. The CDR3 sequence is CSVVGGSGGLGSGANVLTF. CDR3 in DNA: TGCAGCGTTGTAGGTGGTTCGGGGGGCCTCGGCTCTGGGGCCAACGTCCTGACTTTC.

This clone was counted once. CDR3: CSVSGPGGYEQYF. As DNA, the CDR3 is TGCAGCGTTTCCGGGCCCGGAGGCTACGAGCAGTACTTC. This sequence joins TRBV29-1 and TRBJ2-7; TRBD2 might be the D (5 bases). Germline CDR1 is SQVTM and CDR2 is ANQGSEA. With 5 bases removed from V and 3 bases from J, the gap between germline ends came to 14 bases. The CDR3 has 13 residues.

This clone was counted a few times. The rearrangement links TRBV6-5 to TRBJ2-4, with TRBD2 matching over 8 bases. V trimming: 8 bases; J trimming: 3 bases; junction bases outside the gene matches: 9. CDR1 MNHEY and CDR2 SVGAGI come from the germline V gene. The CDR3 is made up of 15 amino acids. CDR3 region: CASRRGGQGKNIQYF. In DNA form, the CDR3 reads TGTGCCAGCCGTCGGGGGGGCCAAGGCAAAAACATTCAGTACTTC.

The J gene is TRBJ2-7, the V gene TRBV11-2, with TRBD2 matching over 9 bases. The CDR3 consists of 15 residues. V shed 2 bases, J shed 7 bases, and the junction held 9 bases outside the gene matches. Germline-derived CDR1 and CDR2 are SGHAT and FQNNGV. For the CDR3, the DNA is TGTGCCAGCAGCTTACGGCGGGGGGGTGGTCGGGAGCAGTACTTC. This encodes CASSLRRGGGREQYF.

The rearrangement joins TRBV19 to TRBJ2-1, with D unresolved. V was trimmed by 4 bases and J by 8 bases, leaving 6 bases between them. The CDR3 is made up of 11 amino acids. CDR1 and CDR2 (germline): LNHDA, SQIVND (reference sequence). The CDR3 loop is CASSNPYEQFF. Written as DNA, the CDR3 is TGTGCCAGTAGTAACCCCTATGAGCAGTTCTTC.

Only a few counts were recorded for this clone. The chain joins TRBV7-6 to TRBJ1-3; D is undetermined. The ends were cut back, 4 bases at V and 0 bases at J, with 10 bases in the middle. In germline, CDR1 is SGHVS, CDR2 FNYEAQ. CDR3 size: 15 residues. CDR3 sequence (DNA): TGTGCCAGCAGCTCCGGACCGTCCTCTGGAAACACCATATATTTT. Its protein is CASSSGPSSGNTIYF. Supplemented by reference TRBV7-6 and TRBJ1-3, the full variable domain reads GAGVSQSPRYKVTKRGQDVALRCDPISGHVSLYWYRQALGQGPEFLTYFNYEAQQDKSGLPNDRFSAERPEGSISTLTIQRTEQRDSAMYRCASSSGPSSGNTIYFGEGSWLTVV.

The genes are TRBV7-9 and TRBJ2-7, with D possibly matching TRBD2 (6 bases). Trimming took off 1 base at V and 7 bases at J, with 8 bases between the two ends. Germline V gene data show CDR1 as SEHNR and CDR2 as FQNEAQ (reference sequence). CDR3 size: 12 residues. Here the CDR3 reads CASSLVGREQYF. In DNA, the CDR3 is TGTGCCAGCAGCTTAGTCGGGAGAGAGCAGTACTTC.

The chain recombines TRBV30 with TRBJ2-1; 9 nucleotides agree with TRBD1. With V trimmed by 0 bases and J by 12 bases, 12 bases remained unmatched. Germline CDR1 and CDR2: GTSNPN and SVGIG (reference sequence). This CDR3 region has 15 residues. The CDR3 DNA follows: TGTGCCTGGAGTGTACAGGGGGCGAATCAAAAGGGGCAGTTCTTC. Protein sequence: CAWSVQGANQKGQFF.

This clone was observed a handful of times. The J gene is TRBJ1-2, the V gene TRBV29-1; D perhaps matches TRBD1 (6 bases). Germline CDR1 reads SQVTM; CDR2 reads ANQGSEA. V dropped 0 bases and J dropped 7 bases, with 9 bases sitting between them. The CDR3 has 12 residues. This chain's CDR3 is CSVEEGGGGYTF. The DNA of the CDR3 is TGCAGCGTTGAAGAAGGGGGAGGTGGCTACACCTTC. Looking up the rest from reference TRBV29-1 and TRBJ1-2 gives the full variable domain: SAVISQKPSRDICQRGTSLTIQCQVDSQVTMMFWYRQQPGQSLTLIATANQGSEATYESGFVIDKFPISRPNLTFSTLTVSNMSPEDSSIYLCSVEEGGGGYTFGSGTRLTVV.

The chain has TRBV7-3 and TRBJ2-3, with D unclear. Trimming removed 5 bases at V and 2 bases at J, with 11 bases between. Germline assignment: CDR1 SGHTA and CDR2 FQGTGA. The CDR3 consists of 14 residues. CDR3 in amino acids: CASSPRGFTDTQYF. As DNA, the CDR3 is TGTGCCAGCAGCCCCCGTGGATTCACAGATACGCAGTATTTT.

This chain uses TRBV6-2 or TRBV6-3 with TRBJ1-1; the D is unclear. CDR1 and CDR2 (germline): MNHEY, SVGEGT. V lost 5 bases and J lost 5, with 12 bases in between. The CDR3 contains 13 residues. CDR3 protein: CASSLMGGTEAFF. CDR3 sequence (DNA): TGTGCCAGCAGTCTGATGGGTGGGACTGAAGCTTTCTTT.

This chain joins TRBV5-1 and TRBJ2-6; D is possibly TRBD1 (5 bases). The germline CDR1 and CDR2 sequences are SGHRS and YFSETQ. Between the trimmed V and J ends, which lost 6 bases and 0 bases, there was a span of 16 bases. CDR3 length equals 17 residues. CDR3 region: CASTDSALLSGANVLTF. As DNA, the CDR3 is TGCGCCAGCACCGACAGTGCTTTACTCTCTGGGGCCAACGTCCTGACTTTC.

This clone showed up just once. The V gene is TRBV6-2 or TRBV6-3, the J gene TRBJ2-1, with TRBD2 matching 16 bases. V was clipped by 0 bases and J by 8 bases; unmatched bases: 10. The V gene's germline CDR1 is MNHEY and CDR2 SVGEGT. The CDR3 sequence is 19 residues long. CDR3: CASSYSGTSGRAFVDEQFF. The DNA for the CDR3 is TGTGCCAGCAGTTACTCAGGGACTAGCGGGAGGGCATTTGTCGATGAGCAGTTCTTC.

The chain has TRBV30 and TRBJ1-1; no reliable D call. V shed 7 bases and J shed 8 bases, with 11 bases lying between them. The length of the CDR3 is 10 residues. From germline, CDR1 is GTSNPN and CDR2 SVGIG (reference sequence). CDR3 in amino acids: CALDPNEAFF. The DNA of the CDR3 is TGTGCCTTGGACCCGAACGAAGCTTTCTTT.

The chain uses TRBV7-9 and TRBJ1-4; the D is unclear. V shed 5 bases and J shed 3 bases, with 13 bases lying between them. The CDR3 spans 15 residues. CDR1 SEHNR and CDR2 FQNEAQ come from the germline V gene (reference sequence). The CDR3 here is CASSTKQTPNEKLFF. Here the CDR3 DNA reads TGTGCCAGCAGCACAAAACAGACCCCTAATGAAAAACTGTTTTTT.

This clone was seen more than once but under ten times. The chain is built from TRBV5-5 and TRBJ2-3; 9 nucleotides match TRBD1. V lost 1 base and J lost 0; bases outside the gene matches: 9. The CDR3 contains 18 residues. CDR1 and CDR2 from the germline V gene are SGHKS and YYEKEE (reference sequence). CDR3 coding DNA: TGTGCCAGCAGCTTGCTTCTTCGGGACAGGGTGAGCACAGATACGCAGTATTTT. This gives the protein CASSLLLRDRVSTDTQYF. Filled out from reference TRBV5-5 and TRBJ2-3, the complete variable domain reads DAGVTQSPTHLIKTRGQQVTLRCSPISGHKSVSWYQQVLGQGPQFIFQYYEKEERGRGNFPDRFSARQFPNYSSELNVNALLLGDSALYLCASSLLLRDRVSTDTQYFGPGTRLTVL.

The chain uses TRBV14 and TRBJ2-1; no reliable D call. CDR3 length equals 11 residues. Between the trimmed V and J ends, which lost 6 bases and 8 bases, there was a span of 8 bases. Looked up from germline, CDR1 is SGHDN and CDR2 is FVKESK. The CDR3, as DNA: TGTGCCAGCAGGGTTAGGGATGAGCAGTTCTTC. This codes for CASRVRDEQFF.